This T cell receptor beta chain was sequenced in a study of blood T cell repertoires in COVID-19. This CDR3 has 16 amino acids. The germline CDR1 and CDR2 sequences are SGHTA and FQGNSA. Trimming removed 5 bases from V and 4 bases from J; junction bases left unmatched: 11. Original processing methods: Scientists estimated how many nucleated cells there were by amplifying reference gene primers. The data were produced by immunoSEQ multiplex PCR, yet TCRdb's version contains in-frame clones alone and is incomplete. V and J calls and clone size are those listed in that table; D and trimming were worked out from the DNA. The table has roughly 700,000 clones, 85% to 90% seen once.

The rearrangement links TRBV7-2 to TRBJ2-3, with TRBD2 matching 8 bases. The receptor's source is a woman aged 18 to 35 with acute or convalescent COVID-19. Sequencing input: peripheral blood. The CDR3 coding sequence is TGTGCCAGCAGCGTCGGGGGGGCCTGGTTATCAGATACGCAGTATTTT. Its translation is CASSVGGAWLSDTQYF.